The 15 T cell receptor beta chains in this list originate from one sample, sequenced in a study of T cells in Graves' hyperthyroidism and ophthalmopathy. Amplified regions were TCR beta CDR3 sequences from RNA transcripts. First-round RT-PCR of the TCR CDR3 relied on the HTBI primer set. TCRdb re-derived calls from the multiplex PCR reads in MiXCR, one entry per CDR3 protein. The data show 470,000 or so distinct CDR3 sequences, around 21% seen once. Material for sequencing was blood. The receptor set was obtained from a man younger than 35 with Graves' hyperthyroidism.

Notes on this clonotype: A junction boundary mismatches the germline segment, possibly from a read error. In DNA form, the CDR3 reads TGTGCCAGCCTTACCGCCATGGACCTCCAAGAGACCAAGTACTTC. Its translation: CASLTAMDLQETKYF. V gene TRBV28 combines with J gene TRBJ2-5; D gene ambiguous. From germline, CDR1 is MDHEN and CDR2 SYDVKM. This CDR3 has 15 amino acids.

The rearrangement uses TRBV12-3 or TRBV12-4 and TRBJ1-1; D is unclear. Trimming shortened V by 5 bases and J by 4 bases, and 17 bases separated the two germline ends. The CDR3 extends over 15 amino acids. This CDR3 is CASSAHGGETTEAFF. Written as DNA, the CDR3 is TGTGCCAGCAGTGCCCATGGAGGAGAGACCACTGAAGCTTTCTTT.

The table lists this clonotype with many counts. This rearrangement joins TRBV19 to TRBJ1-1, with D possibly being TRBD1 (5 bases). Germline V gene lookup returns CDR1 LNHDA and CDR2 SQIVND (reference sequence). The V end was cut by 4 bases, the J end by 6 bases, with 15 bases between. This CDR3 comprises 14 residues. CDR3 amino acids: CASSTLGTAPEAFF. CDR3 nucleotide sequence: TGTGCCAGTAGTACCCTTGGGACTGCTCCTGAAGCTTTCTTT. The variable domain in full, completed from reference TRBV19 and TRBJ1-1, reads DGGITQSPKYLFRKEGQNVTLSCEQNLNHDAMYWYRQDPGQGLRLIYYSQIVNDFQKGDIAEGYSVSREKKESFPLTVTSAQKNPTAFYLCASSTLGTAPEAFFGQGTRLTVV.

Many counts were recorded for this clonotype. The DNA is omitted, as the CDR3 cannot be located on it reliably, and the CDR3 follows TCRdb's listing. The rearrangement uses TRBV6-1 and TRBJ1-2; the DNA was not used to check the table's D call, TRBD1. Counting both end residues, the CDR3 totals 16 amino acids. Germline V CDR1 and CDR2: MNHNS, SASEGT. CDR3 sequence reads: CASSGQVGQGSYGYAF.

Only a few counts were recorded for this clonotype. Being one base from a much bigger clone, this may be a read error. The CDR3 DNA follows: TGCAGTGCTAGGGACGAGCAGCGGGAGACCCAGTACTTC. It encodes CSARDEQRETQYF. The chain links TRBV20-1 to TRBJ2-5; weak D call: TRBD2 (5 bases). CDR3 size: 13 residues. The V end lost 3 bases, the J end lost 5 bases, and 13 bases lay between the germline ends. CDR1 DFQATT and CDR2 SNEGSKA come from the germline V gene (reference sequence).

This clonotype occurred many times. The J gene is TRBJ2-2, the V gene TRBV12-5; 7 positions agree with TRBD1. CDR1 and CDR2 from the germline V gene are LGHNT and FRNRAP. V trimming: 5 bases; J trimming: 1 base; junction bases outside the gene matches: 7. This CDR3 region has 16 residues. CDR3 sequence reads: CASGRATGMNTGELFF. In nucleotides, the CDR3 is TGTGCTAGTGGTCGCGCGACAGGGATGAACACCGGGGAGCTGTTTTTT.

This clonotype was picked up a small number of times. The chain combines TRBV30 with TRBJ2-5, with 8 positions matching TRBD1. Germline assignment: CDR1 GTSNPN and CDR2 SVGIG (reference sequence). CDR3 length equals 12 residues. The V segment lost 7 bases and the J segment 9 bases; nucleotides outside the gene matches: 10. The CDR3 nucleotides read TGTGCCTTCGACAGGGGTCCCGCGGCCCAGTACTTC. Translating it yields CAFDRGPAAQYF.

There are many counts of this clonotype. J is TRBJ2-7 and V is TRBV20-1; 10 bases fit TRBD1. CDR3 length: 15 residues. V lost 3 bases to trimming and J lost 1 base; unmatched junction nucleotides: 6. Germline V gene sequence: CDR1 DFQATT, CDR2 SNEGSKA (reference sequence). This chain's CDR3 is CSARVRDRGSYEQYF. In DNA, the CDR3 is TGCAGTGCTAGGGTCCGGGACAGGGGTTCCTACGAGCAGTACTTC.

This clonotype has a count of ten or more. In DNA form, the CDR3 reads TGTGCCAGCAGCTCGAGGGGACAGCAGCCCCAGCATTTT. It translates to CASSSRGQQPQHF. This sequence joins TRBV7-2 and TRBJ1-5, with 7 bases fitting TRBD1. Germline CDR1 SGHTA, CDR2 FQGNSA. The J segment lost 7 bases and the V segment lost 4 bases, leaving 4 bases of the junction unmatched. This CDR3 spans 13 amino acids.

This clonotype was found many times. The V and J genes are TRBV19 and TRBJ1-1, with D uncertain. Germline loops: CDR1 LNHDA, CDR2 SQIVND (reference sequence). The CDR3 is 13 residues long. The germline V and J ends were trimmed by 11 bases and 0 bases, with 13 bases remaining between them. Here the CDR3 DNA reads TGTGCCGGCTCAGAGAAAATGAACACTGAAGCTTTCTTT. Translation: CAGSEKMNTEAFF.

This clonotype was found many times. J is TRBJ1-2 and V is TRBV11-2, with D maybe TRBD1 (5 bases). The CDR3 length is 13 residues. Trimming took 1 base from V and 7 from J, leaving 10 bases between them. CDR1 and CDR2 from the germline V gene are SGHAT and FQNNGV. DNA of the CDR3: TGTGCCAGCAGCTTAGGCAGGGTTGGTGGCTACACCTTC. This translates into CASSLGRVGGYTF.

V gene TRBV29-1 combines with J gene TRBJ1-2; D gene uncertain. Germline lookup yields CDR1 SQVTM and CDR2 ANQGSEA. The CDR3 extends over 13 amino acids. V was cut by 5 bases and J by 1 base, with 11 bases left in between. CDR3 sequence reads: CSVSGVDNYGYTF. CDR3 bases: TGCAGCGTTAGTGGAGTCGATAACTATGGCTACACCTTC.

The chain recombines TRBV12-3 or TRBV12-4 with TRBJ1-2, with TRBD1 as a possible D gene (6 bases). This CDR3 comprises 16 residues. V was trimmed by 3 bases and J by 3 bases, leaving 17 bases between them. CDR3 nucleotides: TGTGCCAGCAGTTTTCCCTCTAGGTGGGGGCACTATGGCTACACCTTC. It specifies CASSFPSRWGHYGYTF.

The chain carries TRBV20-1 and TRBJ2-6; 11 bases are a match to TRBD2. Unmatched junction bases numbered 5, after V lost 3 bases and J lost 1 base. Germline V gene sequence: CDR1 DFQATT, CDR2 SNEGSKA (reference sequence). The CDR3 is 17 amino acids. The CDR3 reads CSASASGGTSGANVLTF. The CDR3 bases are TGCAGTGCTAGCGCTAGCGGGGGGACGTCTGGGGCCAACGTCCTGACTTTC.

The chain recombines TRBV4-1 with TRBJ1-1; TRBD1 agrees at 7 bases. V lost 4 bases, J lost 1 base, and 9 bases stayed unmatched. Looked up from germline, CDR1 is MGHRA and CDR2 is YSYEKL. The CDR3 is made up of 16 amino acids. CDR3 sequence reads: CASSLPPGQTNTEAFF. In DNA, the CDR3 is TGCGCCAGCAGCCTCCCCCCGGGACAGACGAACACTGAAGCTTTCTTT.